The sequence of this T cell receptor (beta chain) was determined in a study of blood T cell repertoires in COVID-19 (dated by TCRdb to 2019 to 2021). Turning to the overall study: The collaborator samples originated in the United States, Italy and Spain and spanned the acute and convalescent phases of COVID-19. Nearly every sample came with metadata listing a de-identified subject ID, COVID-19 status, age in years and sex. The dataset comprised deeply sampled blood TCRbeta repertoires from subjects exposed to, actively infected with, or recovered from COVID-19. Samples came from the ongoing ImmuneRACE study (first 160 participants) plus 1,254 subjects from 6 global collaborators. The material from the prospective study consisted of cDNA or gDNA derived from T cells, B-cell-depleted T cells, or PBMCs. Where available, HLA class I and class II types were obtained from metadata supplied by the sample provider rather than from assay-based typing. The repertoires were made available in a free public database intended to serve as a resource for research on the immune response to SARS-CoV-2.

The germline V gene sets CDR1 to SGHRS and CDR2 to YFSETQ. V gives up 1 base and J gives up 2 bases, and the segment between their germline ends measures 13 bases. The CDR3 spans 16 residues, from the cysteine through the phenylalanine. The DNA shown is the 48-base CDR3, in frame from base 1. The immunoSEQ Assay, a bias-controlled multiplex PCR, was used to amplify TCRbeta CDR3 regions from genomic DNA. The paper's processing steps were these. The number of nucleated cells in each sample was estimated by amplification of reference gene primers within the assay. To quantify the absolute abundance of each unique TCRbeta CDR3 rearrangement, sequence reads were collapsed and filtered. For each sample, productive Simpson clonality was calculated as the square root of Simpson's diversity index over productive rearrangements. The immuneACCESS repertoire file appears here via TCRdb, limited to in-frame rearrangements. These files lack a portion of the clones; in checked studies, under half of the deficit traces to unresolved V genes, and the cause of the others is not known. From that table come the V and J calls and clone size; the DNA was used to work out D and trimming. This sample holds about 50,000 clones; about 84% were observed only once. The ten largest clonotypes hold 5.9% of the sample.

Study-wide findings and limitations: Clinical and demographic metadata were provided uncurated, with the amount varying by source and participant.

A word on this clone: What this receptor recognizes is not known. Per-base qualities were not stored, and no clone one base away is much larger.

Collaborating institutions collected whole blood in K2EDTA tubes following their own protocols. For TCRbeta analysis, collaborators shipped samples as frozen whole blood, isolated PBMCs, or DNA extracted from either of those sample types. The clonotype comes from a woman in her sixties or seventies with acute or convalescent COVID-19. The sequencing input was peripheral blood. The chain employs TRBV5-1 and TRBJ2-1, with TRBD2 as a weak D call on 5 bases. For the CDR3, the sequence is CASSLNLGVAYNEQFF. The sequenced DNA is TGCGCCAGCAGCTTGAATTTGGGAGTTGCCTACAATGAGCAGTTCTTC. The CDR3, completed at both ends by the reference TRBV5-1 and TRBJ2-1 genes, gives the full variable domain KAGVTQTPRYLIKTRGQQVTLSCSPISGHRSVSWYQQTPGQGLQFLFEYFSETQRNKGNFPGRFSGRQFSNSRSEMNVSTLELGDSALYLCASSLNLGVAYNEQFFGPGTRLTVL.